These 13 T cell receptor beta chains originate from one sample sequenced in a study of blood T cell repertoires in COVID-19. Assay: immunoSEQ multiplex PCR; the TCRdb copy retains only in-frame clones and omits some. The sample has fewer than 65,000 clones, 65% to 90% seen once; the top ten hold around 17%. Specimen: peripheral blood. Receptor source: a human donor in a cohort sampled during active COVID-19.

This chain connects TRBV14 to TRBJ2-7, with D tentatively TRBD1 (6 bases). The ends were cut back, 2 bases at V and 0 bases at J, with 11 bases in the middle. Germline V gives CDR1 SGHDN, CDR2 FVKESK. CDR3 length equals 15 residues. The CDR3 is CASSQTGYGSYEQYF. In DNA, the CDR3 is TGTGCCAGCAGCCAAACAGGGTACGGCTCCTACGAGCAGTACTTC. The full variable domain, in which reference TRBV14 and TRBJ2-7 provide the parts outside the CDR3, is EAGVTQFPSHSVIEKGQTVTLRCDPISGHDNLYWYRRVMGKEIKFLLHFVKESKQDESGMPNNRFLAERTGGTYSTLKVQPAELEDSGVYFCASSQTGYGSYEQYFGPGTRLTVT.

This chain uses TRBV5-8 with TRBJ2-1; 7 bases are shared with TRBD2. The CDR3 extends over 15 amino acids. Unmatched junction bases numbered 2, after V lost 2 bases and J lost 0 bases. Looked up from germline, CDR1 is SGHTS and CDR2 is YDEGEE. CDR3 region: CASSFGGGSYNEQFF. The CDR3 DNA follows: TGTGCCAGCAGCTTCGGCGGGGGCTCCTACAATGAGCAGTTCTTC.

The rearrangement joins TRBV11-2 to TRBJ2-5, with a weak D call TRBD1 (5 bases). V was cut by 4 bases and J by 1 base, with 7 bases left in between. Germline CDR1 SGHAT, CDR2 FQNNGV. This CDR3 spans 13 amino acids. The chain's CDR3 is CASSSDTQETQYF. CDR3 coding DNA: TGTGCCAGCAGCTCGGACACCCAAGAGACCCAGTACTTC.

V and J are TRBV19 and TRBJ1-1; possibly TRBD1 for D (5 bases). V was pared by 5 bases and J by 4 bases, with 17 bases between. Per germline, CDR1 LNHDA and CDR2 SQIVND (reference sequence). The CDR3 runs 15 residues. CDR3 residues: CASSLTSGRGTEAFF. For the CDR3, the DNA is TGTGCCAGTAGTCTAACCTCGGGGCGGGGCACTGAAGCTTTCTTT.

The chain links TRBV10-2 to TRBJ2-7; D is undetermined. The CDR3 is 16 residues long. V was shortened by 6 bases and J by 0 bases, with 18 bases between the two germline ends. CDR1 is WSHSY, CDR2 SAAADI, per germline. CDR3 coding DNA: TGCGCCAGCAGCGCCGGCTGGGCCTTGAGCTCCTACGAGCAGTACTTC. It yields the protein CASSAGWALSSYEQYF.

The chain links TRBV29-1 to TRBJ2-1, with 12 bases aligning to TRBD1. The CDR3 spans 13 residues. The germline CDR1 and CDR2 sequences are SQVTM and ANQGSEA. The V gene end was trimmed by 8 bases and the J gene end by 8 bases; junction bases not matched to a gene: 7. The DNA of the CDR3 is TGCAGCTACCCGGGACAGGGGGCTGATGAGCAGTTCTTC. Translated: CSYPGQGADEQFF.

The chain couples TRBV19 to TRBJ2-5, with 8 bases that match TRBD2. The length of the CDR3 is 16 residues. V lost 6 bases to trimming and J lost 5 bases; unmatched junction nucleotides: 14. Germline values: CDR1 LNHDA, CDR2 SQIVND (reference sequence). The DNA of the CDR3 is TGTGCCAGTAGACCCCCCGGGAGGGGGAACATTGAGACCCAGTACTTC. Its protein is CASRPPGRGNIETQYF.

The V gene is TRBV7-2, the J gene TRBJ2-3; 7 bases map to TRBD1. Germline V gene data show CDR1 as SGHTA and CDR2 as FQGNSA. The junction had 17 bases not matched to a gene; V was cut back by 5 bases and J by 6 bases. The CDR3 spans 17 residues. The CDR3 region is CASSPSRMTGRGDTQYF. The DNA for the CDR3 is TGTGCCAGCAGCCCCTCCAGGATGACAGGGCGAGGGGATACGCAGTATTTT.

This clone was observed once. The CDR3 coding sequence is TGTGCCAGCAGCCTCCGACGACAGGGGGGGGTAGATACGCAGTATTTT. Translated, it gives CASSLRRQGGVDTQYF. This sequence joins TRBV7-9 and TRBJ2-3; TRBD1 matches at 9 bases. The junction had 11 bases not matched to a gene; V was cut back by 5 bases and J by 5 bases. Germline V gene data show CDR1 as SEHNR and CDR2 as FQNEAQ (reference sequence). This CDR3 contains 16 residues.

The chain employs TRBV5-1 and TRBJ1-1; no clear D gene. The germline V gene has CDR1 SGHRS and CDR2 YFSETQ. This CDR3 has 13 residues. Trimming stripped 3 bases from V and 4 bases from J, with 10 bases between. CDR3 in amino acids: CASSSLWPTEAFF. CDR3 nucleotide sequence: TGCGCCAGCAGCTCCCTGTGGCCCACTGAAGCTTTCTTT.

The rearrangement uses TRBV4-3 and TRBJ2-5, with 7 bases fitting TRBD2. V dropped 0 bases and J dropped 5; count of bases not matched to a gene: 15. Germline V gene data show CDR1 as LGHNA and CDR2 as YSLEER. This CDR3 is 18 amino acids long. In nucleotides, the CDR3 is TGCGCCAGCAGCCAAGATTTAAAGCGGGGTCCGGCGGGGGAGACCCAGTACTTC. Encoded protein: CASSQDLKRGPAGETQYF.

The rearrangement links TRBV5-8 to TRBJ2-3, with D perhaps TRBD1 (5 bases). V lost 6 bases and J 3 bases, leaving 14 bases between the germline ends. Looked up from germline, CDR1 is SGHTS and CDR2 is YDEGEE. The CDR3 runs 14 residues. CDR3 protein: CASTFNQGTDTQYF. The CDR3 DNA follows: TGTGCCAGCACCTTTAACCAGGGTACAGATACGCAGTATTTT.

This clone was observed a handful of times. V usage is TRBV3-1 (or the pseudogene TRBV3-2) and J usage is TRBJ1-1; tentative D call: TRBD1 (6 bases). Trimming cost V 5 bases and J 1 base, with 11 bases left between them. Germline V lookup: CDR1 LGHDT, CDR2 YNNKEL (reference sequence). This CDR3 region has 14 residues. The CDR3 DNA reads as TGTGCCAGCAGCTCGACAGGCTCGAACACTGAAGCTTTCTTT. It specifies CASSSTGSNTEAFF.